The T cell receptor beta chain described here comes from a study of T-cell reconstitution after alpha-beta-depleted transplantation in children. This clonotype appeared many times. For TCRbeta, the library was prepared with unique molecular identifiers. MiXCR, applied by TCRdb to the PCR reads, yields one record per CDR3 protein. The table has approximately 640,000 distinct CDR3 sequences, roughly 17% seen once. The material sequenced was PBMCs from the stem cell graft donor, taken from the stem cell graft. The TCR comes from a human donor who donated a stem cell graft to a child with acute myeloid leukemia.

CDR3 amino acids: CSVVFEGSYTEAFF. Written as DNA, the CDR3 is TGCAGCGTTGTTTTTGAGGGGTCGTACACTGAAGCTTTCTTT. This chain connects TRBV29-1 to TRBJ1-1; D might be TRBD1 (5 bases). Trimming took 4 bases from V and 3 from J, leaving 15 bases between them. The CDR3 length is 14 residues. The germline CDR1 and CDR2 sequences are SQVTM and ANQGSEA. The complete variable domain, with remaining parts taken from reference TRBV29-1 and TRBJ1-1, reads SAVISQKPSRDICQRGTSLTIQCQVDSQVTMMFWYRQQPGQSLTLIATANQGSEATYESGFVIDKFPISRPNLTFSTLTVSNMSPEDSSIYLCSVVFEGSYTEAFFGQGTRLTVV.